This is a list of T cell receptor beta chains from one sample in a study of blood T cell repertoires in COVID-19. The table came from immunoSEQ multiplex PCR; TCRdb's copy has only in-frame clones and leaves some out. In the table there are about 380,000 clones, approximately 87% of which are singletons. Sequencing was carried out using PBMCs or T cells enriched from blood (not recorded which). The source of these receptors is a man aged 30 to 45 who had recovered from COVID-19. CDR3s include the opening cysteine and the closing phenylalanine or tryptophan.

j_gene: TRBJ2-7
v_gene: TRBV5-1
CDR3aa: CASSHGGPLLEQYF

j_gene: TRBJ1-1
v_gene: TRBV15
CDR3aa: CATSRALQGNSEAFF

j_gene: TRBJ1-5
v_gene: TRBV27
CDR3aa: CASSFTQNQPQHF

j_gene: TRBJ1-2
v_gene: TRBV6-5
CDR3aa: CASSYSGGPLNYGYTF

j_gene: TRBJ1-5
v_gene: TRBV18
CDR3aa: CASSPDRDNKPQHF

j_gene: TRBJ1-2
v_gene: TRBV6-2/TRBV6-3
CDR3aa: CASSSRQGVGNYGYTF

j_gene: TRBJ1-2
v_gene: TRBV18
CDR3aa: CASSPAGSQGPGYTF

j_gene: TRBJ2-7
v_gene: TRBV2
CDR3aa: CASRELHYEQYF

j_gene: TRBJ2-2
v_gene: TRBV7-2
CDR3aa: CASSQRGGRTGELFF

j_gene: TRBJ2-3
v_gene: TRBV6-5
CDR3aa: CASSYVAADTQYF

j_gene: TRBJ2-7
v_gene: TRBV5-8
CDR3aa: CASSNRQSYEQYF

j_gene: TRBJ1-5
v_gene: TRBV19
CDR3aa: CASSRTGVEGNQPQHF

j_gene: TRBJ1-2
v_gene: TRBV27
CDR3aa: CASSSPGYGYTF

j_gene: TRBJ1-3
v_gene: TRBV7-9
CDR3aa: CASSQGTGAAGNTIYF

j_gene: TRBJ1-6
v_gene: TRBV9
CDR3aa: CASSVSLGLPGGANASPLHF

j_gene: TRBJ2-5
v_gene: TRBV6-6
CDR3aa: CASSYWARNQETQYF

j_gene: TRBJ1-4
v_gene: TRBV20-1
CDR3aa: CSAFNEKLFF